This T cell receptor (beta chain) originates from a study of beta chain features in type 1 diabetes. Study results and caveats: Unsettled here was the matter of whether HLA type influences TCRB rearrangement. Fewer insertions but more deletions were seen at VDJ junctions in type 1 diabetes patients.

The CDR3 runs 11 residues. The V end was cut by 4 bases, the J end by 9 bases, with 7 bases between. Germline CDR1 SNHLY, CDR2 FYNNEI. It was via CD45RO/CCR7/CD25/CD127/CD95/CD27 that CD4+ naive, central memory, regulatory and stem cell-like memory cells were sorted. The isolated RNA, all of it, was reverse transcribed, so expressed TCRB transcripts were what got sequenced. Assay used: immunoSEQ multiplex PCR; TCRdb lists only in-frame clones, some missing. The sample lists around 280,000 clones; roughly 8% were seen once. Points on this clone: No antigen is known for it.

The receptor comes from a young woman in good health. The V call is TRBV2, the J call TRBJ2-1; no reliable D call. Sequencing was carried out using central memory CD4+ T cells from blood. Here the CDR3 reads CASSVYGEQFF. The CDR3 DNA sequence: TGTGCCAGCAGTGTGTATGGTGAGCAGTTCTTC.